The 20 T cell receptor beta chains given below trace back to one sample, sequenced in a study of cytotoxic CD8 clonotypes in ibrutinib-treated CLL. Generated by immunoSEQ multiplex PCR, the TCRdb table keeps only in-frame clones and is missing some. The table lists 130,000 or so clones, 70% to 85% of them singletons. This specimen consisted of PBMCs, obtained after 12 months of ibrutinib treatment. These TCRs come from a human donor with chronic lymphocytic leukemia.

The chain employs TRBV7-9 and TRBJ2-7; TRBD1 is a possible D gene (6 bases). The CDR3 sequence is 14 residues long. Trimming removed 3 bases at V and 2 bases at J, with 11 bases between. Germline V gene sequence: CDR1 SEHNR, CDR2 FQNEAQ (reference sequence). CDR3 coding DNA: TGTGCCAGCAGCTTCCGACAGGCACCCTACGAGCAGTACTTC. Amino acids: CASSFRQAPYEQYF. The full variable domain, with the rest looked up from reference TRBV7-9 and TRBJ2-7, is DTGVSQNPRHKITKRGQNVTFRCDPISEHNRLYWYRQTLGQGPEFLTYFQNEAQLEKSRLLSDRFSAERPKGSFSTLEIQRTEQGDSAMYLCASSFRQAPYEQYFGPGTRLTVT.

In its sample, this clone was seen a few times. This chain joins TRBV5-6 and TRBJ2-3, with D tentatively TRBD1 (6 bases). This CDR3 has 17 amino acids. The V and J ends lost 0 bases and 0 bases respectively, with 14 bases between them. Germline CDR1 is SGHDT and CDR2 is YYEEEE. CDR3 sequence: CASSLEGTRASTDTQYF. The CDR3 DNA reads as TGTGCCAGCAGCTTGGAGGGGACACGAGCTAGCACAGATACGCAGTATTTT.

The chain couples TRBV28 to TRBJ1-4, with D possibly TRBD1 on 6 matching bases. There are 15 residues in the CDR3. Trimming cost V 5 bases and J 3 bases, with 13 bases left between them. Germline-derived CDR1 and CDR2 are MDHEN and SYDVKM. The CDR3 region is CASSPGGGSNEKLFF. In DNA form, the CDR3 reads TGTGCCAGCAGTCCTGGGGGGGGCTCTAATGAAAAACTGTTTTTT.

V gene TRBV6-5 combines with J gene TRBJ2-7, with D unresolved. V lost 6 bases, J lost 0 bases, and 9 bases lay in between. The CDR3 is 13 amino acids. CDR1 MNHEY and CDR2 SVGAGI come from the germline V gene. The CDR3 DNA is TGTGCCAGCAGGCACGTGAGCTCCTACGAGCAGTACTTC. This codes for CASRHVSSYEQYF.

This clone has a handful of counts. The chain links TRBV27 to TRBJ2-3, with D maybe TRBD2 (6 bases). Germline V gives CDR1 MNHEY, CDR2 SMNVEV (reference sequence). V was shortened by 0 bases and J by 7 bases, with 17 bases between the two germline ends. The CDR3 has 16 residues. The CDR3 DNA follows: TGTGCCAGCAGTTTATCAAGCACTAGCCGACCCAATACGCAGTATTTT. This translates into CASSLSSTSRPNTQYF.

This clone has only one observation. The CDR3 protein is CAWSVAGTSSGTDTQYF. The CDR3 DNA reads as TGTGCCTGGAGTGTCGCGGGGACTAGTTCGGGCACAGATACGCAGTATTTT. The chain combines TRBV30 with TRBJ2-3; 8 nucleotides agree with TRBD2. Germline CDR1 GTSNPN, CDR2 SVGIG (reference sequence). The CDR3 has 17 residues. V lost 0 bases, J lost 1 base, and 9 bases stayed unmatched.

The CDR3 DNA reads as TGTGCCAGCAGTTTATTGGTCTGGGAGACCCAGTACTTC. Translating it yields CASSLLVWETQYF. This chain links TRBV28 with TRBJ2-5, with D hard to call. The germline V gene has CDR1 MDHEN and CDR2 SYDVKM. The CDR3 has 13 amino acids. Trimming removed 1 base from V and 5 bases from J, with 8 bases in between.

The chain links TRBV9 to TRBJ2-1; possibly TRBD2 for D (6 bases). The CDR3 sequence is 15 residues long. The V gene's germline CDR1 is SGDLS and CDR2 YYNGEE. V lost 0 bases to trimming and J lost 4 bases, with 11 bases between them. CDR3 sequence (DNA): TGTGCCAGCAGCGTAGCAGCGGGTGTTTACAATGAGCAGTTCTTC. This sequence encodes CASSVAAGVYNEQFF.

With regard to this clone: The same CDR3 is also encoded by other DNA sequences in this sample. This chain joins TRBV20-1 and TRBJ2-3; D is ambiguous. Germline V CDR1 and CDR2: DFQATT, SNEGSKA (reference sequence). Trimming took 5 bases from V and 4 from J, leaving 4 bases between them. This CDR3 has 10 amino acids. This chain's CDR3 is CSARADTQYF. CDR3 bases: TGCAGTGCTCGCGCAGATACGCAGTATTTT.

The chain recombines TRBV5-1 with TRBJ2-5; 9 positions match TRBD1. The end of the DNA is better explained by TRBJ2-7, so the J call may be wrong. CDR3 length equals 14 residues. Per germline, CDR1 SGHRS and CDR2 YFSETQ. The CDR3: CASREQGARYEQYF. DNA for the CDR3: TGCGCCAGCAGGGAACAGGGGGCTCGGTACGAGCAGTACTTC.

The chain links TRBV2 to TRBJ1-1, with a possible D match to TRBD1 (5 bases). V shed 2 bases and J shed 1 base, with 11 bases lying between them. Looked up from germline, CDR1 is SNHLY and CDR2 is FYNNEI. The CDR3 sequence is 15 residues long. In DNA, the CDR3 is TGTGCCAGCAGTGAAAGGACAAGCAAGAACACTGAAGCTTTCTTT. Residues: CASSERTSKNTEAFF.

The genes are TRBV7-2 and TRBJ1-6, with D hard to call. Trimming shortened V by 2 bases and J by 0 bases, and 2 bases separated the two germline ends. Germline CDR1 SGHTA, CDR2 FQGNSA. The CDR3 spans 14 residues. This CDR3 reads CASSLLSYNSPLHF. The DNA of the CDR3 is TGTGCCAGCAGCTTACTCTCCTATAATTCACCCCTCCACTTT.

The CDR3 here is CASPPLRVSSYNSPLHF. The CDR3 nucleotides read TGTGCTAGTCCCCCCTTGCGGGTAAGCTCCTATAATTCACCCCTCCACTTT. This chain connects TRBV12-5 to TRBJ1-6; the D is unclear. This CDR3 has 17 amino acids. V gave up 8 bases and J gave up 0 bases, with 17 bases separating them. The germline V gene encodes CDR1 LGHNT and CDR2 FRNRAP.

CDR3 sequence: CASSQDPVAGVEQFF. CDR3 bases: TGCGCCAGCAGCCAAGATCCCGTAGCGGGAGTTGAGCAGTTCTTC. The J gene is TRBJ2-1, the V gene TRBV4-3; 9 bases are a match to TRBD2. There are 15 residues in the CDR3. V shed 0 bases, J shed 9 bases, and the junction held 6 bases outside the gene matches. Per the germline V gene, CDR1 is LGHNA and CDR2 is YSLEER.

This clone has a count of ten or more. V gene TRBV28 combines with J gene TRBJ2-2; D ambiguous. The CDR3 has 13 amino acids. Trimming took 4 bases from V and 7 from J, leaving 10 bases between them. Per germline, CDR1 MDHEN and CDR2 SYDVKM. The CDR3 DNA sequence: TGTGCCAGCAGTTCCCACGGAGTCGGGGAGCTGTTTTTT. This codes for CASSSHGVGELFF. The full variable domain, in which reference TRBV28 and TRBJ2-2 provide the parts outside the CDR3, is DVKVTQSSRYLVKRTGEKVFLECVQDMDHENMFWYRQDPGLGLRLIYFSYDVKMKEKGDIPEGYSVSREKKERFSLILESASTNQTSMYLCASSSHGVGELFFGEGSRLTVL.

The rearrangement joins TRBV4-1 to TRBJ1-1; TRBD1 is a possible D gene (6 bases). The germline gives CDR1 MGHRA, CDR2 YSYEKL. The V end lost 1 base, the J end lost 8 bases, and 14 bases lay between the germline ends. The CDR3 has 14 amino acids. The CDR3 loop is CASSQAMGDIEAFF. The CDR3 DNA sequence: TGCGCCAGCAGCCAAGCAATGGGGGACATAGAAGCTTTCTTT.

The chain is built from TRBV28 and TRBJ1-4; 10 bases align to TRBD1. The CDR3 sequence is 17 residues long. The germline CDR1 and CDR2 sequences are MDHEN and SYDVKM. V lost 5 bases, J lost 1 base, and 7 bases stayed unmatched. As DNA, the CDR3 is TGTGCCAGCAGTGGGGGGGACAGGGGAGGAACTAATGAAAAACTGTTTTTT. It translates to CASSGGDRGGTNEKLFF.

As regards this clone: Without the conserved terminal phenylalanine or tryptophan, this CDR3 likely stems from a read error. The DNA is left out, because the CDR3 cannot be placed on it with certainty; the CDR3 is given as TCRdb lists it. J is TRBJ2-3 and V is TRBV10-2; the table's D call, TRBD2, was not checked against the DNA. Looked up from germline, CDR1 is WSHSY and CDR2 is SAAADI. Counting both end residues, the CDR3 totals 15 amino acids. CDR3 sequence: CASSQTGGEGFRGII.

This clone was observed many times. The V gene is TRBV19, the J gene TRBJ1-5; 8 nucleotides line up with TRBD1. V gave up 7 bases and J gave up 3 bases; unmatched junction bases: 11. Per the germline V gene, CDR1 is LNHDA and CDR2 is SQIVND (reference sequence). The CDR3 length is 16 residues. This CDR3 reads CASTRRDRRNNQPQHF. The DNA for the CDR3 is TGTGCCAGTACTAGGCGGGACAGGCGTAACAATCAGCCCCAGCATTTT.

The rearrangement links TRBV10-3 to TRBJ1-2, with 8 nucleotides matching TRBD1. V was clipped by 6 bases and J by 2 bases; unmatched bases: 5. Germline V gives CDR1 ENHRY, CDR2 SYGVKD. The CDR3 is 14 amino acids. The CDR3 sequence is CAISVGQANYGYTF. The CDR3 nucleotides are TGTGCCATCAGCGTGGGACAGGCGAACTATGGCTACACCTTC.